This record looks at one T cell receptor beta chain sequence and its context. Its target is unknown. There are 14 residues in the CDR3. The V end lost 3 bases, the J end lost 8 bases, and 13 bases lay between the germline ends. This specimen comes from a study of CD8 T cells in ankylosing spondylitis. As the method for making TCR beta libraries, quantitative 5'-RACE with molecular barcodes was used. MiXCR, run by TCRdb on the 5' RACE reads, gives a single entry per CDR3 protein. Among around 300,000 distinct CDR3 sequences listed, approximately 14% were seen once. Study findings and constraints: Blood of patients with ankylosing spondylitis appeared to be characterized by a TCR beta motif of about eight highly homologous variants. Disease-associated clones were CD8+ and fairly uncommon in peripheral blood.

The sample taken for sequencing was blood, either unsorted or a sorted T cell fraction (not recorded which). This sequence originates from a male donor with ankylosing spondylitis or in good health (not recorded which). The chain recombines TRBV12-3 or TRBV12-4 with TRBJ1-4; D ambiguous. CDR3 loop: CASSFEHRSEKLFF. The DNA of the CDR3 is TGTGCCAGCAGTTTCGAACATCGTTCCGAAAAACTGTTTTTT.